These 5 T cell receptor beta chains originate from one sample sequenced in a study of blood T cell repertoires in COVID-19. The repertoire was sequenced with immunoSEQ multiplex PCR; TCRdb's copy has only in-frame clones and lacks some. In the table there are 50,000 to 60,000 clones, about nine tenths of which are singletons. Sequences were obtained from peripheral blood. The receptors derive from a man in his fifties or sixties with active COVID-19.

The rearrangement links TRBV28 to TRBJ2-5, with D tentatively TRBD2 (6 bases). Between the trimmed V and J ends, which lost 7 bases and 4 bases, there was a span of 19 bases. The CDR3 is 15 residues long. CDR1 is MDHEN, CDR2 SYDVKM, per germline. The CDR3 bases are TGTGCCAGCACCCCTATGACTGGGGGAGGAGAGACCCAGTACTTC. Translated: CASTPMTGGGETQYF.

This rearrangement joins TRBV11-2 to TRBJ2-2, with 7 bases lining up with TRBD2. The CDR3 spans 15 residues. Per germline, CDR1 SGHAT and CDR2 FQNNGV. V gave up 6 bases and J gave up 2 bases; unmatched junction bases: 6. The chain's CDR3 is CASSRSGTNTGELFF. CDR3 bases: TGTGCCAGCAGTCGCAGCGGGACTAACACCGGGGAGCTGTTTTTT.

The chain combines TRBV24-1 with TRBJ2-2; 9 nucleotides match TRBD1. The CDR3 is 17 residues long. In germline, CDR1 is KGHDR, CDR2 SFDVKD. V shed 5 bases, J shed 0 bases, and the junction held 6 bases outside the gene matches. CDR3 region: CATSGGGTGTNTGELFF. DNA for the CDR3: TGTGCCACCAGTGGGGGAGGGACAGGGACGAACACCGGGGAGCTGTTTTTT.

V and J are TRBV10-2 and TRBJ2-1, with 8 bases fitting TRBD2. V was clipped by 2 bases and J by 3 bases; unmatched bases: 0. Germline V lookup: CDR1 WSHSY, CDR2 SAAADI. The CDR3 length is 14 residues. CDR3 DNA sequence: TGCGCCAGCAGTGAGCTAGCGGGCTACAATGAGCAGTTCTTC. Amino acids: CASSELAGYNEQFF.

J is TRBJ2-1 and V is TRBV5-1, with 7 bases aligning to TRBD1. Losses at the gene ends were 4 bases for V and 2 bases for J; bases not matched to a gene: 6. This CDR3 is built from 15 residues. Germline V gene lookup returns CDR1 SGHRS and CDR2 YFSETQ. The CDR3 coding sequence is TGCGCCAGCAGCGAAGGGGACAGAGCCTACAATGAGCAGTTCTTC. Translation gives CASSEGDRAYNEQFF.